The rows below give T cell receptor beta chains drawn from one sample of a study of CD4 T cells in relation to SARS-CoV-2 and coronaviruses. These receptors have no identified antigens. Measured with immunoSEQ multiplex PCR; TCRdb has only the in-frame clones, and not every one. Among about 24,000 clones listed, around 76% were seen once. Sequenced: CD4+ T cells from PBMCs, cultured in vitro. Every receptor here comes from a human donor in good health. Each CDR3 is given with its conserved first and last residue. D genes are given only for firm matches. Expanded clones get a size class; other rows say once, few or many, or leave the size out.

abundance: .; d_gene: TRBD1; v_gene: TRBV12-3/TRBV12-4; j_gene: TRBJ2-7; CDR3nt: TGTGCCAGCAGCCAAGGACAGGGTGGCGAGCAGTACTTC; CDR3aa: CASSQGQGGEQYF
abundance: .; d_gene: .; v_gene: TRBV4-2; j_gene: TRBJ2-3; CDR3nt: TGTGCCAGCAGCCAAGAAGCACGCACAGATACGCAGTATTTT; CDR3aa: CASSQEARTDTQYF
abundance: .; d_gene: TRBD1; v_gene: TRBV9; j_gene: TRBJ2-2; CDR3nt: TGTGCCAGCAGCGTAGTAGGACAGGGGTGGATCGGGGAGCTGTTTTTT; CDR3aa: CASSVVGQGWIGELFF
abundance: .; d_gene: TRBD1; v_gene: TRBV6-6; j_gene: TRBJ1-5; CDR3nt: TGTGCCAGCAGTGTTAGACAGGGTATTCAGCCCCAGCATTTT; CDR3aa: CASSVRQGIQPQHF
abundance: .; d_gene: TRBD1; v_gene: TRBV7-2; j_gene: TRBJ2-5; CDR3nt: TGTGCCAGCAGCCAGACTTCAGGGGGCCAAGAGACCCAGTACTTC; CDR3aa: CASSQTSGGQETQYF
abundance: .; d_gene: TRBD1; v_gene: TRBV7-3; j_gene: TRBJ1-2; CDR3nt: TGTGCCAGCAGCCGAGACAGGGGGGGAGGCTACACCTTC; CDR3aa: CASSRDRGGGYTF
abundance: .; d_gene: .; v_gene: TRBV7-8; j_gene: TRBJ1-3; CDR3nt: TGTGCCAGCAGCTCCCGGGGGGTTGGAAACACCATATATTTT; CDR3aa: CASSSRGVGNTIYF
abundance: .; d_gene: TRBD2; v_gene: TRBV9; j_gene: TRBJ2-1; CDR3nt: TGTGCCAGCAGCGTAGAGGCGGGGGGTTTTTTTACCGCCGGTGAGCAGTTCTTC; CDR3aa: CASSVEAGGFFTAGEQFF
abundance: .; d_gene: .; v_gene: TRBV18; j_gene: TRBJ1-1; CDR3nt: TGTGCCAGCTCACCTCAATCGGGGAATGAAGCTTTCTTT; CDR3aa: CASSPQSGNEAFF
abundance: medium-sized; d_gene: .; v_gene: TRBV6-2/TRBV6-3; j_gene: TRBJ1-5; CDR3nt: TGTGCCAGCAGTTCCCCCTTCCGGGGCAATCAGCCCCAGCATTTT; CDR3aa: CASSSPFRGNQPQHF
abundance: few; d_gene: .; v_gene: TRBV7-9; j_gene: TRBJ1-2; CDR3nt: TGTGCCAGCAGCCCGGGCACGGAGTCAGGGAGCTACACCTTC; CDR3aa: CASSPGTESGSYTF
abundance: .; d_gene: TRBD2; v_gene: TRBV7-3; j_gene: TRBJ2-5; CDR3nt: TGTGCCAGCAGCTTAAAGGGAGGGGAGACCCAGTACTTC; CDR3aa: CASSLKGGETQYF
abundance: once; d_gene: .; v_gene: TRBV7-3; j_gene: TRBJ2-5; CDR3nt: TGTGCCAGCAGCTTAAACGGCCGTAAAGAGACCCAGTACTTC; CDR3aa: CASSLNGRKETQYF
abundance: .; d_gene: .; v_gene: TRBV7-8; j_gene: TRBJ1-2; CDR3nt: TGTGCCAGCAGCTCCATCAGACAGATCCTCAACTATGGCTACACCTTC; CDR3aa: CASSSIRQILNYGYTF
abundance: once; d_gene: TRBD1; v_gene: TRBV29-1; j_gene: TRBJ1-2; CDR3nt: TGCAGCGCTACGACAGGGGGCGCCTCTAACTATGGCTACACCTTC; CDR3aa: CSATTGGASNYGYTF
abundance: .; d_gene: TRBD1; v_gene: TRBV14; j_gene: TRBJ1-6; CDR3nt: TGTGCCAGCAGCCACACAGGGGTCCAGAATTCACCCCTCCACTTT; CDR3aa: CASSHTGVQNSPLHF
abundance: .; d_gene: TRBD1; v_gene: TRBV10-1; j_gene: TRBJ2-7; CDR3nt: TGCGCCAGCAGTGATCGCGGGACAGGGGTTTCAAACGAGCAGTACTTC; CDR3aa: CASSDRGTGVSNEQYF
abundance: .; d_gene: TRBD1; v_gene: TRBV7-3; j_gene: TRBJ2-5; CDR3nt: TGTGCCAGCAGTAGGGACAGGACGTCGGAGACCCAGTACTTC; CDR3aa: CASSRDRTSETQYF
abundance: few; d_gene: TRBD2; v_gene: TRBV19; j_gene: TRBJ2-1; CDR3nt: TGTGCCAGCCGATTTGTGTCTAGCGGGATCAAAGAGCAGTTCTTC; CDR3aa: CASRFVSSGIKEQFF
abundance: .; d_gene: .; v_gene: TRBV3-1/TRBV3-2; j_gene: TRBJ2-5; CDR3nt: TGTGCCAGCAGCAGGGTCTCTGAGACCCAGTACTTC; CDR3aa: CASSRVSETQYF
abundance: .; d_gene: .; v_gene: TRBV6-1; j_gene: TRBJ1-5; CDR3nt: TGTGCCAGCAGTGTAATGTACCCTCGGACTTATAGCAATCAGCCCCAGCATTTT; CDR3aa: CASSVMYPRTYSNQPQHF
abundance: once; d_gene: TRBD1; v_gene: TRBV5-1; j_gene: TRBJ2-5; CDR3nt: TGCGCCAGCAGATCGCCGGGGCGGGACAGGGTCCAAGAGACCCAGTACTTC; CDR3aa: CASRSPGRDRVQETQYF
abundance: .; d_gene: TRBD1; v_gene: TRBV5-4; j_gene: TRBJ2-7; CDR3nt: TGTGCCAGCAGCCGCCCAGGACAGGGGATGAAGGAGCAGTACTTC; CDR3aa: CASSRPGQGMKEQYF
abundance: .; d_gene: TRBD2; v_gene: TRBV24-1; j_gene: TRBJ2-5; CDR3nt: TGTGCCACCAGTGTTGCGGGAGGGCCGTCAGAGACCCAGTACTTC; CDR3aa: CATSVAGGPSETQYF
abundance: .; d_gene: .; v_gene: TRBV5-1; j_gene: TRBJ2-7; CDR3nt: TGCGCCAGCAGCCCCCTGACCCCCGGCGTGGGAGAGCAGTACTTC; CDR3aa: CASSPLTPGVGEQYF
abundance: .; d_gene: .; v_gene: TRBV5-1; j_gene: TRBJ2-7; CDR3nt: TGCGCCAGCAGCTTGGAGGGTCGGCAGTACTTC; CDR3aa: CASSLEGRQYF
abundance: .; d_gene: .; v_gene: TRBV2; j_gene: TRBJ1-5; CDR3nt: TGTGCCAGCAGTGAATCCGGGTACAATCAGCCCCAGCATTTT; CDR3aa: CASSESGYNQPQHF
abundance: .; d_gene: .; v_gene: TRBV19; j_gene: TRBJ2-7; CDR3nt: TGTGCCAGTAGTACGACTACCGGGGCCTCCTACGAGCAGTACTTC; CDR3aa: CASSTTTGASYEQYF
abundance: .; d_gene: .; v_gene: TRBV5-4; j_gene: TRBJ2-1; CDR3nt: TGTGCCAGCAGCTTGCGGGCGCAGAATGAGCAGTTCTTC; CDR3aa: CASSLRAQNEQFF
abundance: .; d_gene: .; v_gene: TRBV7-9; j_gene: TRBJ2-1; CDR3nt: TGTGCCAGCAAAGTACAGGACAATGAGCAGTTCTTC; CDR3aa: CASKVQDNEQFF
abundance: .; d_gene: .; v_gene: TRBV11-2; j_gene: TRBJ2-7; CDR3nt: TGTGCCAGCAGCTTAGCCTTTCTGCCCGACGGGGTATACTTC; CDR3aa: CASSLAFLPDGVYF
abundance: .; d_gene: .; v_gene: TRBV28; j_gene: TRBJ2-3; CDR3nt: TGTGCCAGCAAAAATGGGGGGAGTACAGATACGCAGTATTTT; CDR3aa: CASKNGGSTDTQYF
abundance: few; d_gene: .; v_gene: TRBV2; j_gene: TRBJ1-2; CDR3nt: TGTGCCAGCGGGAGGGAAACCGCGGGCTACACCTTC; CDR3aa: CASGRETAGYTF
abundance: .; d_gene: TRBD2; v_gene: TRBV25-1; j_gene: TRBJ2-7; CDR3nt: TGTGCCAGCAGTGAATTTTTACGGGGGGTGGAGGGCGAGCAGTACTTC; CDR3aa: CASSEFLRGVEGEQYF
abundance: few; d_gene: .; v_gene: TRBV6-1; j_gene: TRBJ2-7; CDR3nt: TGTGCCAGCAGTGAAGCGAGGGCCTACGAGCAGTACTTC; CDR3aa: CASSEARAYEQYF
abundance: .; d_gene: .; v_gene: TRBV5-1; j_gene: TRBJ1-6; CDR3nt: TGCGCCAGCAGCTTGGGGGGGAGCGGAGTTGATAATTCACCCCTCCACTTT; CDR3aa: CASSLGGSGVDNSPLHF
abundance: .; d_gene: .; v_gene: TRBV18; j_gene: TRBJ1-2; CDR3nt: TGTGCCAGCTCACCACCGGGTAGACGAGCTAACTATGGCTACACCTTC; CDR3aa: CASSPPGRRANYGYTF
abundance: few; d_gene: .; v_gene: TRBV30; j_gene: TRBJ1-6; CDR3nt: TGTGCCTGGAGTGTAGTTTGGGGAGATTCACCCCTCCACTTT; CDR3aa: CAWSVVWGDSPLHF
abundance: .; d_gene: TRBD1; v_gene: TRBV28; j_gene: TRBJ1-1; CDR3nt: TGTGCCAGCAGGGGACAGGGGGGGACTGAAGCTTTCTTT; CDR3aa: CASRGQGGTEAFF
abundance: .; d_gene: .; v_gene: TRBV6-5; j_gene: TRBJ2-7; CDR3nt: TGTGCCAGCAGTTACTCGATATTATCCGCGCAGTACTTC; CDR3aa: CASSYSILSAQYF
abundance: few; d_gene: TRBD1; v_gene: TRBV7-9; j_gene: TRBJ1-2; CDR3nt: TGTGCCAGCAGCTCTCCGGGACAGGGGAACTATGGCTACACCTTC; CDR3aa: CASSSPGQGNYGYTF
abundance: few; d_gene: .; v_gene: TRBV7-2; j_gene: TRBJ2-2; CDR3nt: TGTGCCAGCAGCATTAGAGGGTCGGGGTCCGGGGAGCTGTTTTTT; CDR3aa: CASSIRGSGSGELFF
abundance: .; d_gene: TRBD2; v_gene: TRBV4-2; j_gene: TRBJ2-7; CDR3nt: TGTGCCAGCAGCCAACAGCGGGAGCAAGCCTACGAGCAGTACTTC; CDR3aa: CASSQQREQAYEQYF
abundance: .; d_gene: TRBD1; v_gene: TRBV24-1; j_gene: TRBJ1-2; CDR3nt: TGTGCCACCAGTGGATGGGACAGGGACTCATTCAACAACTATGGCTACACCTTC; CDR3aa: CATSGWDRDSFNNYGYTF
abundance: .; d_gene: TRBD2; v_gene: TRBV19; j_gene: TRBJ2-1; CDR3nt: TGTGCCAGTAGTATAGACACCCCGGGGGGTGGCTCCTACAATGAGCAGTTCTTC; CDR3aa: CASSIDTPGGGSYNEQFF
abundance: .; d_gene: .; v_gene: TRBV3-1/TRBV3-2; j_gene: TRBJ2-5; CDR3nt: TGTGCCAGCAGCCCAGTGTCGGCACAGAGGACCCAGTACTTC; CDR3aa: CASSPVSAQRTQYF